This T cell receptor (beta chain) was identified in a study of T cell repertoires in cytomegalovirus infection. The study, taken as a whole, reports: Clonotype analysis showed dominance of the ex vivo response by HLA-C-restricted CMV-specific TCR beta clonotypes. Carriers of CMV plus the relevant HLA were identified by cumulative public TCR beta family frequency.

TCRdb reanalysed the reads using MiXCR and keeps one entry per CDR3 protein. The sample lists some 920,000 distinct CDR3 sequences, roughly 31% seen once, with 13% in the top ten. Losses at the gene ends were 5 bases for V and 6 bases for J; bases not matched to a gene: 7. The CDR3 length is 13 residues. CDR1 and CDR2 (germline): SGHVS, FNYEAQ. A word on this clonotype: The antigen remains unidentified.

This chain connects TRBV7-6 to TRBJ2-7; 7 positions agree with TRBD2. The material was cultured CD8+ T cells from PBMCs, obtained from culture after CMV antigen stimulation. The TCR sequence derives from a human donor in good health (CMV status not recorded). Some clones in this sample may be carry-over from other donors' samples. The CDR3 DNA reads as TGTGCCAGCAGCGGGGGGGAGGGCCTCGAGCAGTACTTC. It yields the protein CASSGGEGLEQYF.